The next 24 T cell receptor beta chains were all read from a single sample in a study of blood T cell repertoires in COVID-19. The repertoire was sequenced with immunoSEQ multiplex PCR; TCRdb's copy has only in-frame clones and lacks some. The sample holds roughly 260,000 clones, around 86% seen once. The specimen was peripheral blood. These receptors were collected from a man aged 40-55 years who had recovered from COVID-19.

The chain carries TRBV27 and TRBJ2-5; D is possibly TRBD1 (6 bases). CDR1 and CDR2 (germline): MNHEY, SMNVEV (reference sequence). The V and J ends lost 0 bases and 2 bases respectively, with 10 bases between them. The CDR3 loop spans 15 amino acids. In DNA form, the CDR3 reads TGTGCCAGCAGTTTATCCCGGACAGCTCAAGAGACCCAGTACTTC. Its translation is CASSLSRTAQETQYF.

The chain has TRBV14 and TRBJ2-7, with D uncertain. The germline V gene has CDR1 SGHDN and CDR2 FVKESK. The CDR3 contains 15 residues. Trimming stripped 2 bases from V and 3 bases from J, with 14 bases between. CDR3 DNA: TGTGCCAGCAGCCAACTTAGAGCAGGAAGCTACGAGCAGTACTTC. It is translated as CASSQLRAGSYEQYF.

This clone was seen only once. J is TRBJ2-7 and V is TRBV4-3, with TRBD2 matching over 10 bases. The CDR3 length is 17 residues. Germline-derived CDR1 and CDR2 are LGHNA and YSLEER. V lost 0 bases, J lost 2 bases, and 7 bases stayed unmatched. CDR3 sequence (DNA): TGCGCCAGCAGCCAAGACCGAGGACTAGCGGTTCCCTACGAGCAGTACTTC. The encoded protein is CASSQDRGLAVPYEQYF.

This chain joins TRBV7-2 and TRBJ1-4; the D gene is possibly TRBD1 (6 bases). The germline V and J ends were trimmed by 0 bases and 7 bases, with 15 bases remaining between them. The germline gives CDR1 SGHTA, CDR2 FQGNSA. The CDR3 totals 16 residues. The CDR3: CASSLALTGRGEKLFF. The CDR3 DNA follows: TGTGCCAGCAGCTTAGCCCTGACAGGTCGGGGTGAAAAACTGTTTTTT.

The genes are TRBV6-5 and TRBJ2-1; 7 nucleotides line up with TRBD2. Germline lookup yields CDR1 MNHEY and CDR2 SVGAGI. The CDR3 runs to 14 residues. V trimming: 0 bases; J trimming: 9 bases; junction bases outside the gene matches: 5. CDR3 sequence: CASSYSLGTTEQFF. The CDR3 DNA follows: TGTGCCAGCAGTTACTCTCTTGGGACTACTGAGCAGTTCTTC.

The V gene is TRBV18, the J gene TRBJ2-1; TRBD1 is a possible D gene (6 bases). The CDR3 has 16 amino acids. The ends were cut back, 8 bases at V and 6 bases at J, with 23 bases in the middle. Germline CDR1 KGHSH, CDR2 LQKENI. CDR3 sequence reads: CASNVKPGHGLNEQFF. CDR3 bases: TGTGCCAGCAACGTAAAACCGGGACACGGACTCAATGAGCAGTTCTTC.

The chain joins TRBV5-1 to TRBJ2-7; TRBD1 is a possible D gene (6 bases). Germline V gives CDR1 SGHRS, CDR2 YFSETQ. V gave up 1 base and J gave up 5 bases, with 10 bases separating them. This CDR3 spans 13 amino acids. For the CDR3, the DNA is TGCGCCAGCAGCTTGACAGGGCTGAACGAGCAGTACTTC. Protein product: CASSLTGLNEQYF. Full variable domain (outside the CDR3, taken from reference TRBV5-1 and TRBJ2-7): KAGVTQTPRYLIKTRGQQVTLSCSPISGHRSVSWYQQTPGQGLQFLFEYFSETQRNKGNFPGRFSGRQFSNSRSEMNVSTLELGDSALYLCASSLTGLNEQYFGPGTRLTVT.

The V gene is TRBV12-3 or TRBV12-4, the J gene TRBJ2-1; tentatively, D is TRBD2 (6 bases). Trimming stripped 2 bases from V and 16 bases from J, with 15 bases between. This CDR3 region has 12 residues. CDR3 bases: TGTGCCAGCAGTTTAAATAGCGGTTGGTGCTTCTTC. Its translation is CASSLNSGWCFF.

This CDR3 is CASSLLNTGQRKTGELFF. The CDR3 coding sequence is TGTGCCAGCAGCTTATTAAATACTGGGCAGAGAAAAACCGGGGAGCTGTTTTTT. V and J are TRBV7-8 and TRBJ2-2; no clear D gene. CDR1 is SGHVS, CDR2 FQNEAQ, per germline. The CDR3 contains 18 residues. Between the trimmed V and J ends, which lost 2 bases and 5 bases, there was a span of 21 bases.

A word on this clone: At one end the junction does not follow the germline gene, possibly because of a read error. The rearrangement links TRBV7-2 to TRBJ1-2; 7 positions agree with TRBD1. The CDR3 spans 14 residues. Germline V gene sequence: CDR1 SGHTA, CDR2 FQGNSA. CDR3 bases: TGTGCCAGCACCTTAAGTCGGGACAGCTATGGCTACACCTTC. Its protein is CASTLSRDSYGYTF.

The genes are TRBV19 and TRBJ1-5; D might be TRBD1 (5 bases). The CDR3 consists of 16 residues. Germline lookup yields CDR1 LNHDA and CDR2 SQIVND (reference sequence). The V end was cut by 9 bases, the J end by 7 bases, with 25 bases between. The CDR3 DNA reads as TGTGCCAGAATTTTTTGGAGATTGGGGCTTGAACAGCCCCAGCATTTT. Protein sequence: CARIFWRLGLEQPQHF.

The rearrangement links TRBV7-9 to TRBJ1-2; D remains ambiguous. Trimming took 2 bases from V and 6 from J, leaving 7 bases between them. The CDR3 has 12 amino acids. Germline CDR1 reads SEHNR; CDR2 reads FQNEAQ (reference sequence). In DNA, the CDR3 is TGTGCCAGCAGCTTAATAATCGATGGCTACACCTTC. Amino acids: CASSLIIDGYTF.

The V gene is TRBV5-1, the J gene TRBJ1-1, with D hard to call. The CDR3 is 14 residues long. The V and J ends lost 0 bases and 1 base respectively, with 7 bases between them. CDR1 is SGHRS and CDR2 is YFSETQ in the germline V gene. The CDR3: CASSLDGKNTEAFF. The CDR3 region has the DNA TGCGCCAGCAGCTTGGACGGTAAGAACACTGAAGCTTTCTTT.

This clone was counted between two and nine times. This chain links TRBV30 with TRBJ2-7; 9 nucleotides match TRBD1. Germline loops: CDR1 GTSNPN, CDR2 SVGIG (reference sequence). The CDR3 covers 15 residues. J was trimmed by 0 bases and V by 6 bases; bases with no gene match: 9. The CDR3 spells CACAGGTGSSYEQYF. In nucleotides, the CDR3 is TGTGCCTGTGCGGGCGGGACAGGGAGCTCCTACGAGCAGTACTTC. Variable domain in full (rest from reference TRBV30 and TRBJ2-7): SQTIHQWPATLVQPVGSPLSLECTVEGTSNPNLYWYRQAAGRGLQLLFYSVGIGQISSEVPQNLSASRPQDRQFILSSKKLLLSDSGFYLCACAGGTGSSYEQYFGPGTRLTVT.

This sequence joins TRBV29-1 and TRBJ1-2; 11 positions agree with TRBD1. V was pared by 5 bases and J by 8 bases, with 7 bases of the junction left unmatched. CDR3 length: 13 residues. Germline V gives CDR1 SQVTM, CDR2 ANQGSEA. CDR3 sequence reads: CSVNLDRGRGYTF. The CDR3 DNA reads as TGCAGCGTTAACTTGGACAGGGGGCGAGGCTACACCTTC.

The genes are TRBV20-1 and TRBJ2-7, with 8 bases aligning to TRBD1. Germline values: CDR1 DFQATT, CDR2 SNEGSKA (reference sequence). Trimming at V came to 5 bases and at J to 6 bases, leaving 3 bases not matched to a gene. CDR3 length: 11 amino acids. The CDR3 protein is CSAETGGEQYF. The CDR3 DNA is TGCAGTGCTGAAACAGGGGGCGAGCAGTACTTC.

The genes are TRBV7-9 and TRBJ2-1; 7 nucleotides agree with TRBD2. Germline loops: CDR1 SEHNR, CDR2 FQNEAQ (reference sequence). The CDR3 runs to 16 residues. V lost 1 base, J lost 2 bases, and 5 bases stayed unmatched. The CDR3 DNA reads TGTGCCAGCAGCTTAGATGTGGGAGGGCCCTACAATGAGCAGTTCTTC. Translated: CASSLDVGGPYNEQFF. The full variable domain, completed using reference TRBV7-9 and TRBJ2-1, is DTGVSQNPRHKITKRGQNVTFRCDPISEHNRLYWYRQTLGQGPEFLTYFQNEAQLEKSRLLSDRFSAERPKGSFSTLEIQRTEQGDSAMYLCASSLDVGGPYNEQFFGPGTRLTVL.

In this sample, this clone turned up once. V is TRBV7-2 and J is TRBJ2-6, with a possible D match to TRBD2 (7 bases). The CDR3 consists of 16 residues. Germline V CDR1 and CDR2: SGHTA, FQGNSA. V was cut by 6 bases and J by 4 bases, with 16 bases left in between. The CDR3 nucleotides read TGTGCCAGCAGTCTCGGGGGGCCCAAGGGGGCCAACGTCCTGACTTTC. It yields the protein CASSLGGPKGANVLTF.

The V and J genes are TRBV5-1 and TRBJ2-7; 7 bases fit TRBD1. CDR3 length: 15 residues. Germline loops: CDR1 SGHRS, CDR2 YFSETQ. The ends lost 4 bases at V and 2 bases at J; junction bases unmatched: 9. The CDR3 DNA sequence: TGCGCCAGCAGCCTGCAGACAGGGACCCCCTACGAGCAGTACTTC. Translating gives CASSLQTGTPYEQYF.

The chain employs TRBV6-5 and TRBJ2-1, with TRBD1 identical over 7 bases. CDR1 and CDR2 from the germline V gene are MNHEY and SVGAGI. The trim removed 9 bases at V and 5 bases at J, leaving 13 bases unmatched. The CDR3 length is 15 residues. CDR3 protein: CARPLRDRLNNEQFF. Written as DNA, the CDR3 is TGTGCCAGACCCCTCCGGGACAGACTAAACAATGAGCAGTTCTTC.

The chain is built from TRBV11-2 and TRBJ1-1; 9 nucleotides agree with TRBD1. Looked up from germline, CDR1 is SGHAT and CDR2 is FQNNGV. The ends lost 2 bases at V and 4 bases at J; junction bases unmatched: 2. The CDR3 totals 14 residues. CDR3 residues: CASSLTGGGTEAFF. DNA of the CDR3: TGTGCCAGCAGCTTAACAGGGGGCGGCACTGAAGCTTTCTTT.

The gene calls are TRBV27 and TRBJ2-7; TRBD2 matches at 7 bases. The CDR3 runs to 15 residues. Per the germline V gene, CDR1 is MNHEY and CDR2 is SMNVEV (reference sequence). With 1 base clipped from V and 0 bases from J, the junction kept 3 bases outside the gene matches. CDR3 nucleotide sequence: TGTGCCAGCAGTTTATGGGAGGGCGACTCCTACGAGCAGTACTTC. This codes for CASSLWEGDSYEQYF.

V usage is TRBV20-1 and J usage is TRBJ1-4; 9 positions match TRBD1. The J segment lost 6 bases and the V segment lost 3 bases, leaving 5 bases of the junction unmatched. CDR1 and CDR2 (germline): DFQATT, SNEGSKA (reference sequence). The CDR3 runs to 14 residues. DNA of the CDR3: TGCAGTGCTAGTCGACAGGGGGGAGATGAAAAACTGTTTTTT. Translation gives CSASRQGGDEKLFF.

The chain uses TRBV7-9 and TRBJ2-7, with D perhaps TRBD2 (6 bases). The V end lost 2 bases, the J end lost 0 bases, and 14 bases lay between the germline ends. The CDR3 runs 16 residues. In germline, CDR1 is SEHNR, CDR2 FQNEAQ (reference sequence). The DNA of the CDR3 is TGTGCCAGCAGCTTACATGGCGGGGTAAGCTCCTACGAGCAGTACTTC. Its translation: CASSLHGGVSSYEQYF.